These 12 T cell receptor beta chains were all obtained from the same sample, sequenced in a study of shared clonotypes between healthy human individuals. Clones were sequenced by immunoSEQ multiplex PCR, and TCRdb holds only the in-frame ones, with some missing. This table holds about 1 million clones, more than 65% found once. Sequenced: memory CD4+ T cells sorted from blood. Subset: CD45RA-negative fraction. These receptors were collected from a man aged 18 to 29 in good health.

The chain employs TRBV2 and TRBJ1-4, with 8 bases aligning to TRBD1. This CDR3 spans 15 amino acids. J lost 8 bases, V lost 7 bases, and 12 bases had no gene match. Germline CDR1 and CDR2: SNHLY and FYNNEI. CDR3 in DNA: TGTGCCAGCATAGACAGGGGACGCCGGGGGGAAAAACTGTTTTTT. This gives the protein CASIDRGRRGEKLFF.

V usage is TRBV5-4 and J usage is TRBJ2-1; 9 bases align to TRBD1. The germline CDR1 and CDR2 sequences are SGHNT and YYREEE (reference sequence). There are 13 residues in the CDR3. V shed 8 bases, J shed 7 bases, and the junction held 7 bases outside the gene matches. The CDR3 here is CASPGQGGNEQFF. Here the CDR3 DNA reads TGTGCCAGTCCGGGACAGGGAGGGAATGAGCAGTTCTTC. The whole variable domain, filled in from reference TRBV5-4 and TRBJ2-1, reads ETGVTQSPTHLIKTRGQQVTLRCSSQSGHNTVSWYQQALGQGPQFIFQYYREEENGRGNFPPRFSGLQFPNYSSELNVNALELDDSALYLCASPGQGGNEQFFGPGTRLTVL.

DNA of the CDR3: TGTGCCAGCAGTGACAGGAGCCGATATGGCTACACCTTC. It codes for CASSDRSRYGYTF. This sequence joins TRBV25-1 and TRBJ1-2; D not resolved. The CDR3 spans 13 residues. V was cut by 3 bases and J by 5 bases, with 10 bases left in between. CDR1 is MGHDK and CDR2 is SYGVNS in the germline V gene.

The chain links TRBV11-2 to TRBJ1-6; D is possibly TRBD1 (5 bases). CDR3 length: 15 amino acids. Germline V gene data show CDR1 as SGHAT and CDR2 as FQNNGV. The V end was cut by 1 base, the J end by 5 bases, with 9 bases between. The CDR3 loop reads CASSLGIGDNSPLHF. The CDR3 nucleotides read TGTGCCAGCAGCTTAGGAATAGGGGATAATTCACCCCTCCACTTT.

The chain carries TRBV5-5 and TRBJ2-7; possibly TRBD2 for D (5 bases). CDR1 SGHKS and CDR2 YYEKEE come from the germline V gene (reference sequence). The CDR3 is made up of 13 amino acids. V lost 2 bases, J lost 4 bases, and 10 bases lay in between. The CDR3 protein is CASSFPTGYEQYF. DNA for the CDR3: TGTGCCAGCAGCTTCCCCACGGGATACGAGCAGTACTTC. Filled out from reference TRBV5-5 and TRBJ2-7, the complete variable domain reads DAGVTQSPTHLIKTRGQQVTLRCSPISGHKSVSWYQQVLGQGPQFIFQYYEKEERGRGNFPDRFSARQFPNYSSELNVNALLLGDSALYLCASSFPTGYEQYFGPGTRLTVT.

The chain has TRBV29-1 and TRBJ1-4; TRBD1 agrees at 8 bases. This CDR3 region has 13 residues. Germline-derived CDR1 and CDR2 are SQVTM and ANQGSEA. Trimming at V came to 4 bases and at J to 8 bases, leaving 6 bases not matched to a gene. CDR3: CSVGQGSLEKLFF. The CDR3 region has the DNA TGCAGCGTTGGACAGGGGAGCCTGGAAAAACTGTTTTTT.

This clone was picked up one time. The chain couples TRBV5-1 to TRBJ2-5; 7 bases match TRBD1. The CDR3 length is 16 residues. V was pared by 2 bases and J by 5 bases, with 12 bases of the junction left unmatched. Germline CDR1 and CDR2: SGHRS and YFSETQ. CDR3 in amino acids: CASSFDRALSSETQYF. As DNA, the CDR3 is TGCGCCAGCAGCTTCGACAGGGCGCTTTCAAGTGAGACCCAGTACTTC. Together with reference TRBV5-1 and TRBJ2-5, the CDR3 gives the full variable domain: KAGVTQTPRYLIKTRGQQVTLSCSPISGHRSVSWYQQTPGQGLQFLFEYFSETQRNKGNFPGRFSGRQFSNSRSEMNVSTLELGDSALYLCASSFDRALSSETQYFGPGTRLLVL.

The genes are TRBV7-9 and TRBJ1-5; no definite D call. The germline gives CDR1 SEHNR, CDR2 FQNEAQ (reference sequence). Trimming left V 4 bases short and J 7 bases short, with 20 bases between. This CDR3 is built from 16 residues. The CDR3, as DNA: TGTGCCAGCAGCTCCCACACGAGTGAAGGGAAGCAGCCCCAGCATTTT. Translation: CASSSHTSEGKQPQHF.

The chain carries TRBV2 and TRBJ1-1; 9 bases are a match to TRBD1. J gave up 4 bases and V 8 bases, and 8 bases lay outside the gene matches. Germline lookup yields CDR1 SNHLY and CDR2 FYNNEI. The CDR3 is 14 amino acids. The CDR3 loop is CASLRETGGTEAFF. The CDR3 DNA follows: TGTGCCAGCCTAAGGGAGACAGGGGGCACTGAAGCTTTCTTT.

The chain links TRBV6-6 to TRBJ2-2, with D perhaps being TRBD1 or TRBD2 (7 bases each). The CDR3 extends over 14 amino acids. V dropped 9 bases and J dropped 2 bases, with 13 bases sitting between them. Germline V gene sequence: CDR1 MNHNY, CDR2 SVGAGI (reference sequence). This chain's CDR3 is CASGRGLNTGELFF. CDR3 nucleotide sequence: TGTGCCAGTGGGAGGGGGCTAAACACCGGGGAGCTGTTTTTT.

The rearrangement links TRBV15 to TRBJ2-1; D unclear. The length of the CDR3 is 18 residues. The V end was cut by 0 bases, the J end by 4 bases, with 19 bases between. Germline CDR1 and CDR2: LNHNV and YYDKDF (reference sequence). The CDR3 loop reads CATSRDLPSDTAYNEQFF. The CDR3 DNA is TGTGCCACCAGCAGAGATCTCCCCTCCGACACGGCTTACAATGAGCAGTTCTTC.

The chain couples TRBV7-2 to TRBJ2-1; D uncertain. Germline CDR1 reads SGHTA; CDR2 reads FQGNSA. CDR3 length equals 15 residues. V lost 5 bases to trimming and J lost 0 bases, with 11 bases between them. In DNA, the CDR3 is TGTGCCAGCAGCCCTCCTAAGAGCTCCTACAATGAGCAGTTCTTC. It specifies CASSPPKSSYNEQFF. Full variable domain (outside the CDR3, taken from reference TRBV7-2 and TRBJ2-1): GAGVSQSPSNKVTEKGKDVELRCDPISGHTALYWYRQSLGQGLEFLIYFQGNSAPDKSGLPSDRFSAERTGGSVSTLTIQRTQQEDSAVYLCASSPPKSSYNEQFFGPGTRLTVL.